This T cell receptor beta chain comes out of a study of STAT3 mutations in large granular lymphocyte leukemia. Study-level findings and limits: Every T-cell large granular lymphocyte leukemia patient had at least one immunodominant TCR beta clonotype. In several patients, dominant TCR clone burden exceeded STAT3 mutant burden. Differing intervals and regimens complicate linking therapy response to clone burden. Clonal expansion was inferred from samples taken at other timepoints.

Assay used: immunoSEQ multiplex PCR; TCRdb lists only in-frame clones, some missing. The sample has roughly 13,000 clones, about 90% seen once. V shed 5 bases and J 4 bases; nucleotides not matched to a gene: 11. The germline gives CDR1 LNHNV, CDR2 YYDKDF (reference sequence). CDR3 size: 16 residues. Regarding this clone: Antigen: not known.

This TCR was sampled from a human donor with T large granular lymphocyte leukemia. Some clones in this sample may be carry-over from other donors' samples. The sample comprised PBMCs. The rearrangement uses TRBV15 and TRBJ2-5, with 9 bases identical to TRBD1. CDR3: CATSGNRGHRGETQYF. Here the CDR3 DNA reads TGTGCCACCAGCGGTAACAGGGGGCATAGGGGAGAGACCCAGTACTTC.